These 20 T cell receptor beta chains came from one sample sequenced in a study of T cell changes during pregnancy in multiple sclerosis. Clones were sequenced by immunoSEQ multiplex PCR, and TCRdb holds only the in-frame ones, with some missing. The sample has tens of thousands of clones; around nine tenths are singletons. The specimen was peripheral blood, collected in the third trimester of pregnancy. These receptors were obtained from a female donor with multiple sclerosis, enrolled in a pregnancy study.

This chain links TRBV11-2 with TRBJ2-1, with D hard to call. The CDR3 sequence is 14 residues long. From germline, CDR1 is SGHAT and CDR2 FQNNGV. V was pared by 1 base and J by 6 bases, with 10 bases between. CDR3 protein: CASSLGEWPNEQFF. For the CDR3, the DNA is TGTGCCAGCAGCTTAGGTGAATGGCCCAATGAGCAGTTCTTC.

The V gene is TRBV27, the J gene TRBJ2-2; D call uncertain. The CDR3 is 15 residues long. Trimming took 2 bases from V and 2 from J, leaving 9 bases between them. Germline CDR1 is MNHEY and CDR2 is SMNVEV (reference sequence). The CDR3 spells CASSLSPFNTGELFF. Written as DNA, the CDR3 is TGTGCCAGCAGTTTAAGCCCCTTCAACACCGGGGAGCTGTTTTTT.

The genes are TRBV5-1 and TRBJ2-3, with TRBD2 matching 8 bases. V was pared by 0 bases and J by 1 base, with 4 bases of the junction left unmatched. From germline, CDR1 is SGHRS and CDR2 YFSETQ. CDR3 length: 16 amino acids. The CDR3 DNA follows: TGCGCCAGCAGCTTGGACGGGAGGGCGCGCACAGATACGCAGTATTTT. The encoded protein is CASSLDGRARTDTQYF.

This clone was counted once. The chain is built from TRBV10-3 and TRBJ2-7; maybe TRBD2 (6 bases). Per the germline V gene, CDR1 is ENHRY and CDR2 is SYGVKD. The CDR3 is 15 amino acids. The V end was cut by 2 bases, the J end by 2 bases, with 13 bases between. CDR3 region: CAISEVDGGPYEQYF. CDR3 sequence (DNA): TGTGCCATCAGTGAGGTAGACGGAGGGCCCTACGAGCAGTACTTC.

The rearrangement uses TRBV5-4 and TRBJ2-1; 8 nucleotides align to TRBD2. CDR1 SGHNT and CDR2 YYREEE come from the germline V gene (reference sequence). V trimming: 4 bases; J trimming: 2 bases; junction bases outside the gene matches: 8. CDR3 length: 16 amino acids. CDR3 coding DNA: TGTGCCAGCAGCCAGAGCAATAGCGGGGCCTACAATGAGCAGTTCTTC. It yields the protein CASSQSNSGAYNEQFF.

The CDR3 protein is CASTPRQGRRAFF. CDR3 in DNA: TGTGCCAGCACCCCAAGACAGGGCAGGCGAGCTTTCTTT. The chain has TRBV6-5 and TRBJ1-1, with TRBD1 matching 7 bases. The junction had 12 bases not matched to a gene; V was cut back by 7 bases and J by 10 bases. In germline, CDR1 is MNHEY, CDR2 SVGAGI. The CDR3 sequence is 13 residues long.

The rearrangement links TRBV5-5 to TRBJ2-1; 10 bases are a match to TRBD2. This CDR3 spans 14 amino acids. V gave up 5 bases and J gave up 4 bases; unmatched junction bases: 3. Per germline, CDR1 SGHKS and CDR2 YYEKEE (reference sequence). CDR3 sequence: CASRLAGPYNEQFF. DNA of the CDR3: TGTGCCAGCAGACTAGCGGGACCATACAATGAGCAGTTCTTC.

In DNA form, the CDR3 reads TGTGCCAGCAGTGTAGAAGCTAGCGGGAACAATGAGCAGTTCTTC. Translation gives CASSVEASGNNEQFF. The V call is TRBV6-4, the J call TRBJ2-1, with TRBD2 identical over 9 bases. There are 15 residues in the CDR3. CDR1 MRHNA and CDR2 SNTAGT come from the germline V gene. Trimming removed 4 bases from V and 5 bases from J; junction bases left unmatched: 6.

V gene TRBV5-1 combines with J gene TRBJ1-4; 11 bases are a match to TRBD1. The V and J ends lost 3 bases and 6 bases, in that order; junction bases with no gene match: 1. Germline CDR1 and CDR2: SGHRS and YFSETQ. There are 14 residues in the CDR3. The CDR3 reads CASSWTGGHEKLFF. CDR3 in DNA: TGCGCCAGCAGCTGGACAGGGGGCCATGAAAAACTGTTTTTT.

The V gene is TRBV5-4, the J gene TRBJ2-5; TRBD2 matches 8 bases. This CDR3 is built from 15 residues. V lost 0 bases and J lost 3; bases outside the gene matches: 4. CDR1 is SGHNT, CDR2 YYREEE, per germline (reference sequence). In DNA form, the CDR3 reads TGTGCCAGCAGCTTGGGAGTACTAGCGGAAGAGACCCAGTACTTC. Encoded protein: CASSLGVLAEETQYF. The full variable domain, rest sourced from reference TRBV5-4 and TRBJ2-5, is ETGVTQSPTHLIKTRGQQVTLRCSSQSGHNTVSWYQQALGQGPQFIFQYYREEENGRGNFPPRFSGLQFPNYSSELNVNALELDDSALYLCASSLGVLAEETQYFGPGTRLLVL.

The CDR3, as DNA: TGTGCCAGCAGCTTAAGCCCGGGAGGGGGCACAGATACGCAGTATTTT. Translating gives CASSLSPGGGTDTQYF. The V gene is TRBV7-2, the J gene TRBJ2-3, with TRBD2 matching over 8 bases. The CDR3 covers 16 residues. The V gene's germline CDR1 is SGHTA and CDR2 FQGNSA. Trimming removed 2 bases from V and 1 base from J; junction bases left unmatched: 5. Supplemented by reference TRBV7-2 and TRBJ2-3, the full variable domain reads GAGVSQSPSNKVTEKGKDVELRCDPISGHTALYWYRQSLGQGLEFLIYFQGNSAPDKSGLPSDRFSAERTGGSVSTLTIQRTQQEDSAVYLCASSLSPGGGTDTQYFGPGTRLTVL.

J is TRBJ2-7 and V is TRBV5-4; 10 bases are a match to TRBD2. Looked up from germline, CDR1 is SGHNT and CDR2 is YYREEE (reference sequence). The ends lost 5 bases at V and 6 bases at J; junction bases unmatched: 5. The CDR3 runs to 13 residues. CDR3 coding DNA: TGTGCCAGCAGTTCGGGACTAGCGCGCGAGCAGTACTTC. It codes for CASSSGLAREQYF.

The chain carries TRBV7-6 and TRBJ2-7; D is possibly TRBD2 (5 bases). Germline CDR1 and CDR2: SGHVS and FNYEAQ. This CDR3 spans 11 amino acids. V lost 11 bases and J 2 bases, leaving 10 bases between the germline ends. CDR3 region: CAPGGPYEQYF. The CDR3 DNA is TGTGCCCCGGGCGGGCCCTACGAGCAGTACTTC.

The CDR3 here is CASSYVTSGRGNEQFF. The CDR3 nucleotides are TGTGCCAGCAGTTACGTGACTAGCGGGAGGGGAAATGAGCAGTTCTTC. The chain couples TRBV6-6 to TRBJ2-1, with 14 bases aligning to TRBD2. Germline assignment: CDR1 MNHNY and CDR2 SVGAGI (reference sequence). The V gene end was trimmed by 2 bases and the J gene end by 7 bases; junction bases not matched to a gene: 4. The CDR3 totals 16 residues.

V and J are TRBV11-2 and TRBJ2-1, with 15 bases fitting TRBD2. The CDR3 spans 17 residues. The J segment lost 4 bases and the V segment lost 3 bases, leaving 4 bases of the junction unmatched. The V gene's germline CDR1 is SGHAT and CDR2 FQNNGV. The CDR3 loop is CASSLGLAGGRYNEQFF. The DNA of the CDR3 is TGTGCCAGCAGCTTGGGACTAGCGGGAGGTCGGTACAATGAGCAGTTCTTC.

The J gene is TRBJ2-5, the V gene TRBV11-2; 8 bases are shared with TRBD1. Trimming took 2 bases from V and 5 from J; bases not matched to a gene: 4. Germline CDR1 and CDR2: SGHAT and FQNNGV. The CDR3 is 14 amino acids. This CDR3 is CASSLQGAFETQYF. The CDR3 DNA reads TGTGCCAGCAGCTTACAGGGGGCTTTTGAGACCCAGTACTTC.

V gene TRBV18 combines with J gene TRBJ2-3, with 10 bases matching TRBD1. The germline V gene encodes CDR1 KGHSH and CDR2 LQKENI. The trim removed 4 bases at V and 1 base at J, leaving 8 bases unmatched. The CDR3 has 17 amino acids. CDR3 coding DNA: TGTGCCAGCTCACTCTCTTCCGGGACAGGGGGCACAGATACGCAGTATTTT. Translated, it gives CASSLSSGTGGTDTQYF.

The chain joins TRBV29-1 to TRBJ2-3; 9 bases agree with TRBD2. The CDR3 consists of 13 residues. The junction had 5 bases not matched to a gene; V was cut back by 6 bases and J by 4 bases. Per germline, CDR1 SQVTM and CDR2 ANQGSEA. CDR3 sequence: CSVIAGVPDTQYF. The CDR3 bases are TGCAGCGTAATAGCGGGAGTTCCAGATACGCAGTATTTT.

The chain recombines TRBV9 with TRBJ2-3, with TRBD1 matching 7 bases. Germline CDR1 SGDLS, CDR2 YYNGEE. The CDR3 is 16 residues long. V was pared by 2 bases and J by 0 bases, with 6 bases of the junction left unmatched. The CDR3 bases are TGTGCCAGCAGCGTTTTGGGACAGCGTAGCACAGATACGCAGTATTTT. It specifies CASSVLGQRSTDTQYF.

The chain uses TRBV7-9 and TRBJ1-2, with 7 bases fitting TRBD1. The germline V gene has CDR1 SEHNR and CDR2 FQNEAQ (reference sequence). The V gene end was trimmed by 5 bases and the J gene end by 4 bases; junction bases not matched to a gene: 4. CDR3 size: 13 residues. The DNA of the CDR3 is TGTGCCAGCAGCGAGACAGGGCCCTATGGCTACACCTTC. Translating it yields CASSETGPYGYTF. The variable domain in full, completed from reference TRBV7-9 and TRBJ1-2, reads DTGVSQNPRHKITKRGQNVTFRCDPISEHNRLYWYRQTLGQGPEFLTYFQNEAQLEKSRLLSDRFSAERPKGSFSTLEIQRTEQGDSAMYLCASSETGPYGYTFGSGTRLTVV.